A single T cell receptor beta chain is shown here with its context. Its specificity is not known. Generated by immunoSEQ multiplex PCR, the TCRdb table keeps only in-frame clones and is missing some. The table has around 150,000 clones, 84% seen once. Germline loops: CDR1 ENHRY, CDR2 SYGVKD. This CDR3 comprises 13 residues. With 4 bases removed from V and 4 bases from J, the gap between germline ends came to 10 bases. This sample is drawn from a study of cytomegalovirus exposure and HLA in healthy donors. Study-level points and caveats: Listed as cytomegalovirus-associated were 150 to 200 TCR beta chains. Specificity of three CMV-associated chains for CMV antigens was verified in vitro. According to a subsequent analysis, TCR clusters identified in the first cohort showed a tendency to co-occur across the 100 to 150 validation repertoires.

This receptor was identified in a young man in good health and CMV-seropositive. The chain uses TRBV10-3 and TRBJ1-2; perhaps TRBD1 as D (5 bases). The sequenced sample was PBMCs. The DNA of the CDR3 is TGTGCCATCAGTGGACTCGACAGCTATGGCTACACCTTC. Translation: CAISGLDSYGYTF.